This T cell receptor beta chain was profiled in a study of shared clonotypes between healthy human individuals. Overall study findings and caveats: Clonotype sharing among donors likely depends on sequencing depth.

Of note for this clone: No antigen is known for it. Other DNA sequences of this sample code for an identical CDR3.

CDR3 length equals 11 residues. Germline assignment: CDR1 DFQATT and CDR2 SNEGSKA (reference sequence). V gave up 3 bases and J gave up 7 bases, with 7 bases separating them. The method was immunoSEQ multiplex PCR; TCRdb's version includes in-frame clones alone and lacks a portion of them. In the table there are a few million clones, roughly nine tenths of which are singletons. The sequencing sample was made of naive CD4+ T cells sorted from blood. Subset defined: CD45RA+ positively selected. The origin of this receptor is a young man in good health. The chain uses TRBV20-1 and TRBJ2-1, with unresolved D. The CDR3 loop reads CSASVGNEQFF. The CDR3 nucleotides read TGCAGTGCTAGCGTGGGTAATGAGCAGTTCTTC.